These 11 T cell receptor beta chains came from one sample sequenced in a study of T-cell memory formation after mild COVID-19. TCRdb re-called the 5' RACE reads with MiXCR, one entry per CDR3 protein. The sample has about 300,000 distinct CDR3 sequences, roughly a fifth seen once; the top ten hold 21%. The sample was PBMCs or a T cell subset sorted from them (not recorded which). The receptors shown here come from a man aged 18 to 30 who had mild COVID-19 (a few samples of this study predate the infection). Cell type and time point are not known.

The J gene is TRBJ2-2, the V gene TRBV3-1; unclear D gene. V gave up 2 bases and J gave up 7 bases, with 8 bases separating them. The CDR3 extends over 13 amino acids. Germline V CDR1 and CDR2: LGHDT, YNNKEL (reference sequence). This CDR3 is CASSQIPGGELFF. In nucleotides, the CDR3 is TGTGCCAGCAGCCAAATCCCCGGCGGGGAGCTGTTTTTT.

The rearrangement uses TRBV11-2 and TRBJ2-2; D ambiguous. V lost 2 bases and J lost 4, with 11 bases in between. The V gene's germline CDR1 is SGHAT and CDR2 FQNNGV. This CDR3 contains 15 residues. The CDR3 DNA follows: TGTGCCAGCAGCTTACACGGACCGAGCACCGGGGAGCTGTTTTTT. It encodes CASSLHGPSTGELFF.

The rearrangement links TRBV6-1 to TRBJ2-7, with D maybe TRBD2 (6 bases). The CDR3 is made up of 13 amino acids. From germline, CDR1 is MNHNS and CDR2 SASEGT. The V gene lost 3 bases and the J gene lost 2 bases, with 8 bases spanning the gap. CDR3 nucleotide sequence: TGTGCCAGCAGTGAGGAGGGAGCCTACGAGCAGTACTTC. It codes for CASSEEGAYEQYF.

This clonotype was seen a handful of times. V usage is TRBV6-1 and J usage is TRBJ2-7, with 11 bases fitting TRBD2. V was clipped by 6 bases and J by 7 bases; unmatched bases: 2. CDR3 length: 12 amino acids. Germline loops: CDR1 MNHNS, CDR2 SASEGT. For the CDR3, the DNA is TGTGCCAGCAGAGGACTAGCGGGTGAGCAGTACGTC. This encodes CASRGLAGEQYV.

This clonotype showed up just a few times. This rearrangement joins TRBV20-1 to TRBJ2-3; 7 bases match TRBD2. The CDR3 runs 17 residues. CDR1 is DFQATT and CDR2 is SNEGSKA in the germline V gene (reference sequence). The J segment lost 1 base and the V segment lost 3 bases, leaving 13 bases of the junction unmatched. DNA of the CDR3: TGCAGTGCTAGCGACCGCGACCGGGACTACCGCACAGATACGCAGTATTTT. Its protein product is CSASDRDRDYRTDTQYF.

The CDR3 sequence is CASSLVAQRSYNEQFF. CDR3 DNA: TGTGCCAGCAGCTTAGTGGCGCAGCGCTCCTACAATGAGCAGTTCTTC. The chain couples TRBV7-2 to TRBJ2-1; D not resolved. Per the germline V gene, CDR1 is SGHTA and CDR2 is FQGNSA. The CDR3 extends over 16 amino acids. V lost 1 base to trimming and J lost 0 bases, with 10 bases between them.

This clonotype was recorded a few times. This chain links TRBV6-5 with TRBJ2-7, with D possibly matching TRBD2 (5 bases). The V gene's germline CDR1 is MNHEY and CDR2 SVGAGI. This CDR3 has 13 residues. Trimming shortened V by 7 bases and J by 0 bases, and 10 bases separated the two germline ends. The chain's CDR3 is CASTADFSYEQYF. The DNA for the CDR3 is TGTGCCAGCACCGCGGACTTCTCCTACGAGCAGTACTTC.

The CDR3 nucleotides are TGTGCCACCCAACTTGGCTCGGAAGGCTACACCTTC. This sequence encodes CATQLGSEGYTF. This chain joins TRBV7-9 and TRBJ1-2; unclear D gene. This CDR3 has 12 amino acids. Per germline, CDR1 SEHNR and CDR2 FQNEAQ (reference sequence). Trimming took off 10 bases at V and 8 bases at J, with 17 bases between the two ends. The full variable domain, with the rest looked up from reference TRBV7-9 and TRBJ1-2, is DTGVSQNPRHKITKRGQNVTFRCDPISEHNRLYWYRQTLGQGPEFLTYFQNEAQLEKSRLLSDRFSAERPKGSFSTLEIQRTEQGDSAMYLCATQLGSEGYTFGSGTRLTVV.

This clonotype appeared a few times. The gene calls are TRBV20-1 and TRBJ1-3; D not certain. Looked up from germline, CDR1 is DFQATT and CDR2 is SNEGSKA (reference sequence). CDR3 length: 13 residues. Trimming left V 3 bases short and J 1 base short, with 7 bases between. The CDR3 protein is CSASWGSGNTIYF. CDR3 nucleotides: TGCAGTGCTAGTTGGGGTTCTGGAAACACCATATATTTT.

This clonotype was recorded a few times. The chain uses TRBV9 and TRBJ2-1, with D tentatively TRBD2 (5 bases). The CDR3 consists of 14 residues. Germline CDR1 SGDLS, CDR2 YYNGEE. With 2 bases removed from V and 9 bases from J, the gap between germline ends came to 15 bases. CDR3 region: CASSVRPERGEQFF. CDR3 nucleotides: TGTGCCAGCAGCGTCCGCCCGGAACGGGGTGAGCAGTTCTTC.

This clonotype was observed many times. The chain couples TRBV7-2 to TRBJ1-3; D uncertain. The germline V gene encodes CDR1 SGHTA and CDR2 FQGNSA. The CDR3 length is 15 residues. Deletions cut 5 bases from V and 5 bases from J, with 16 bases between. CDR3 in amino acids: CASSPRGLERNTIYF. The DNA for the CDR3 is TGTGCCAGCAGCCCTAGAGGACTTGAAAGAAACACCATATATTTT.